One and the same sample provided the 15 T cell receptor beta chains below, sequenced in a study of cytomegalovirus exposure and HLA in healthy donors (dated by TCRdb to 2017 to 2019). Library creation used the immunoSEQ multiplex PCR assay. For the multiplex PCR, a mixture combining 60 forward primers for TCR Vbeta segments and 13 reverse primers for TCR Jbeta segments was used. The source is immuneACCESS, and TCRdb retained only in-frame sequences with V and J called. Part of the clones is not carried over; for the studies checked, unresolved V genes explain less than half of this, and the remainder is unexplained. The table for this sample shows approximately 120,000 clones. The ten largest account for about 2.2% of the sample. Input material: PBMCs. All receptors come from a man aged 35-49 years in good health and CMV-seronegative.

The rearrangement uses TRBV10-3 and TRBJ2-3; TRBD1 agrees at 7 bases. After removal of 8 bases from V and 2 bases from J, the junction contained 7 bases not matched to a gene. This CDR3 has 14 amino acids. Germline V gene lookup returns CDR1 ENHRY and CDR2 SYGVKD. The CDR3 DNA reads as TGTGCCATCTCCCGACAGGGCTCCACAGATACGCAGTATTTT. This gives the protein CAISRQGSTDTQYF.

The J gene is TRBJ2-5, the V gene TRBV9; 12 positions match TRBD2. CDR1 and CDR2 from the germline V gene are SGDLS and YYNGEE. The CDR3 extends over 18 amino acids. The ends lost 0 bases at V and 5 bases at J; junction bases unmatched: 11. The CDR3 region is CASSVGPTSGSVAETQYF. The DNA of the CDR3 is TGTGCCAGCAGCGTAGGTCCGACTAGCGGGAGCGTAGCGGAGACCCAGTACTTC.

The rearrangement uses TRBV7-9 and TRBJ1-2; the match to TRBD1 covers 9 bases. The CDR3 runs 15 residues. Germline V lookup: CDR1 SEHNR, CDR2 FQNEAQ (reference sequence). J was trimmed by 4 bases and V by 2 bases; bases with no gene match: 5. The DNA of the CDR3 is TGTGCCAGCAGCTTAATTACAGGGGGCATCTATGGCTACACCTTC. Encoded protein: CASSLITGGIYGYTF.

V is TRBV5-1 and J is TRBJ1-4, with D possibly matching TRBD1 (5 bases). V was pared by 1 base and J by 8 bases, with 15 bases between. The germline V gene has CDR1 SGHRS and CDR2 YFSETQ. The CDR3 has 15 amino acids. CDR3 in amino acids: CASSLTGGVEEKLFF. The CDR3 nucleotides are TGCGCCAGCAGCTTGACAGGAGGGGTTGAAGAAAAACTGTTTTTT.

J is TRBJ1-1 and V is TRBV28, with a tentative D call TRBD1 (5 bases). The ends were cut back, 9 bases at V and 1 base at J, with 15 bases in the middle. This CDR3 has 14 residues. The germline V gene has CDR1 MDHEN and CDR2 SYDVKM. DNA of the CDR3: TGTGCCAGTCGGAAGTCAAGGGGGAACACTGAAGCTTTCTTT. As protein: CASRKSRGNTEAFF.

This chain connects TRBV9 to TRBJ2-1, with 9 bases lining up with TRBD2. The CDR3 is 16 residues long. Per the germline V gene, CDR1 is SGDLS and CDR2 is YYNGEE. The V and J ends lost 0 bases and 9 bases, in that order; junction bases with no gene match: 10. The DNA for the CDR3 is TGTGCCAGCAGCGTAGATCCCGGCGGGAGGGCCGGTGAGCAGTTCTTC. Translated, it gives CASSVDPGGRAGEQFF.

The chain is built from TRBV2 and TRBJ2-7; TRBD1 matches at 7 bases. With V trimmed by 8 bases and J by 9 bases, 16 bases remained unmatched. Germline-derived CDR1 and CDR2 are SNHLY and FYNNEI. This CDR3 is 14 amino acids long. The CDR3 region has the DNA TGTGCCAGCGGCCCACGGGACAGAGACCCTGGGCAGTACTTC. This gives the protein CASGPRDRDPGQYF.

The rearrangement links TRBV11-3 to TRBJ2-3; D ambiguous. The V gene lost 4 bases and the J gene lost 0 bases, with 5 bases spanning the gap. The germline CDR1 and CDR2 sequences are SGHNT and YENEEA. There are 13 residues in the CDR3. CDR3 loop: CASSSPSTDTQYF. The CDR3 nucleotides read TGTGCCAGCAGCTCCCCAAGCACAGATACGCAGTATTTT.

This chain uses TRBV5-5 with TRBJ2-5; 8 nucleotides line up with TRBD2. The CDR3 is 15 amino acids. Germline V gene sequence: CDR1 SGHKS, CDR2 YYEKEE (reference sequence). V was clipped by 5 bases and J by 2 bases; unmatched bases: 8. CDR3 nucleotide sequence: TGTGCCAGCAGATCCGGGACTAGGGGGCAAGAGACCCAGTACTTC. Translated, it gives CASRSGTRGQETQYF. Supplemented by reference TRBV5-5 and TRBJ2-5, the full variable domain reads DAGVTQSPTHLIKTRGQQVTLRCSPISGHKSVSWYQQVLGQGPQFIFQYYEKEERGRGNFPDRFSARQFPNYSSELNVNALLLGDSALYLCASRSGTRGQETQYFGPGTRLLVL.

The chain has TRBV30 and TRBJ1-6, with 7 bases matching TRBD1. In germline, CDR1 is GTSNPN, CDR2 SVGIG (reference sequence). The CDR3 is made up of 14 amino acids. With 2 bases clipped from V and 6 bases from J, the junction kept 4 bases outside the gene matches. In DNA form, the CDR3 reads TGTGCCTGGAGTCCTGGACAGGTTAATTCACCCCTCCACTTT. This encodes CAWSPGQVNSPLHF.

This chain links TRBV30 with TRBJ2-5, with 7 bases fitting TRBD1. The DNA end lines up better with TRBJ2-7; the J call may be wrong. The CDR3 totals 14 residues. Germline-derived CDR1 and CDR2 are GTSNPN and SVGIG (reference sequence). The CDR3 loop is CAGGPRDRSYEQYF. CDR3 in DNA: TGTGCCGGTGGCCCCCGGGACAGATCCTACGAGCAGTACTTC.

The rearrangement uses TRBV5-1 and TRBJ1-1, with 7 bases aligning to TRBD1. This CDR3 contains 15 residues. Germline loops: CDR1 SGHRS, CDR2 YFSETQ. V shed 5 bases, J shed 6 bases, and the junction held 13 bases outside the gene matches. This CDR3 reads CASRRGPDRDPEAFF. Written as DNA, the CDR3 is TGCGCCAGCAGAAGGGGGCCTGACAGGGATCCTGAAGCTTTCTTT.

The rearrangement uses TRBV27 and TRBJ2-2; D unresolved. Trimming removed 3 bases at V and 0 bases at J, with 14 bases between. This CDR3 region has 17 residues. Per germline, CDR1 MNHEY and CDR2 SMNVEV (reference sequence). CDR3 bases: TGTGCCAGCAGTTTTTTGACGAACTACGCGAACACCGGGGAGCTGTTTTTT. Encoded protein: CASSFLTNYANTGELFF.

DNA of the CDR3: TGCGCCAGCAGCTCCGGGGAGGGCTACACCTTC. Amino acid sequence: CASSSGEGYTF. This chain links TRBV5-1 with TRBJ1-2; the D is unclear. CDR1 SGHRS and CDR2 YFSETQ come from the germline V gene. V shed 3 bases and J shed 8 bases, with 8 bases lying between them. The CDR3 spans 11 residues. Filled out from reference TRBV5-1 and TRBJ1-2, the complete variable domain reads KAGVTQTPRYLIKTRGQQVTLSCSPISGHRSVSWYQQTPGQGLQFLFEYFSETQRNKGNFPGRFSGRQFSNSRSEMNVSTLELGDSALYLCASSSGEGYTFGSGTRLTVV.

The chain uses TRBV29-1 and TRBJ2-7; 7 nucleotides align to TRBD1. V lost 5 bases and J lost 7; bases outside the gene matches: 14. Germline CDR1 is SQVTM and CDR2 is ANQGSEA. This CDR3 spans 14 amino acids. The DNA for the CDR3 is TGCAGCGTTAAAGGGGACAGCACCCTTCGAGAGCAGTACTTC. Encoded protein: CSVKGDSTLREQYF.